This T cell receptor (beta chain) was identified in a study of shared clonotypes between healthy human individuals (TCRdb year 2020). At the level of the whole study: A couple of women and three men aged 18 to 49 years were included in the cohort. For each donor, CD4 naive and CD4 memory were each run on three plates, CD8 naive on two plates, and CD8 memory on one plate. To estimate repertoire size and how much clonotypes are shared between individuals, the study performed deep sequencing of blood TCR repertoires from a few healthy adults. Different laboratories and diverse techniques were used to prepare libraries and sequence TCR repertoires, to increase sequencing depth and limit assay-specific biases. Leukapheresis yielded between about 0.94 and 8.9 billion PBMCs per donor. The study at large found these results: When a handful of donors were compared, the shared fraction of clonotypes was around 5% for naive CD4, over 3% for naive CD8, roughly 2.5% for memory CD4, and roughly 0.43% for memory CD8. Naive subsets generally had larger estimated clonotype richness than memory subsets did. Sampling was limited to blood, and TCR repertoires in tissue likely differ from TCR repertoires in blood. Even with the large sequencing depth, rarefaction of the sorted-subset datasets indicated that sequencing was incomplete. Based on pairwise subsampling, the degree of clonotype sharing among donors was expected to be affected by sequencing depth. Because the study included only a small number of donors, the genetic and exposure-history diversity represented was limited. Compared with non-shared clonotypes, the clonotypes found in all four sorted-subset donors had higher generation probabilities.

TCR CDR3 regions were amplified from genomic DNA by multiplex PCR using the deep immunoSEQ assay. Extracted genomic DNA from each cell subset was distributed evenly across all wells of several immunoSEQ 96-well plates, and each plate was treated as a replicate. For sorted subsets, around 200 ng genomic DNA, equal to tens of thousands of T cell genomes, was loaded into each replicate PCR. Purified libraries were quantified with a Qubit 3.0 fluorometer, sized on a Bioanalyzer 2100, and re-quantified with the KAPA Library Quantification kit. Every immunoSEQ 96-well plate was sequenced on a dedicated single-read 150-cycle Illumina NextSeq 550 flow cell. Processing in the source paper ran as follows. Because the immunoSEQ output included only junctional sequences and no quality scores, the filtering could not be the same as the filtering used for full-length reads. Sequences were annotated with PyIR, a Python wrapper for IgBLAST v1.9, using IMGT germline references to assign V/J genes and CDR3. Reads were removed for weak V/J assignments (E-value above 1e-6), missing CDR3, stop codons, out-of-frame junctions, or ambiguous translated residues. V3J clonotypes were defined as sequences sharing the same inferred V gene, J gene, and CDR3 amino acid sequence. Percentage overlap between repertoires was calculated by dividing the number of shared unique clonotypes by the size of the smaller repertoire. Repertoire richness was assessed with RTK rarefaction, the Chao1 estimator, and Recon v2.1 estimates of unobserved clonotypes. Generation probabilities for all TCRbeta clonotypes obtained by the gDNA method from a handful of donors were computed using OLGA. TCRdb stores this immuneACCESS table with in-frame sequences only. Part of the clones is absent; in the studies checked, under half of the shortfall reflects unresolved V genes, and no reason is known for the rest. That table furnishes V, J and clone size, whereas the DNA furnished D and trimming. In all, the sample holds about 980,000 clones, and about three quarters of those were seen once. About 1.5% of the sample is held by the ten biggest clonotypes.

In the case of this clone: Its target antigen remains unknown. Nothing much larger sits one base from this clone, and base qualities are not available. Other DNA sequences in this sample translate to the same CDR3.

V is shortened by 6 bases, J by 2 bases, and the region joining them spans 11 bases. From the cysteine up to the phenylalanine, the CDR3 has a length of 13 residues. Only the CDR3 portion is preserved as DNA: 39 bases, with reading frame beginning at the first base. CDR1 and CDR2 (KGHSH, LQKENI) derive from the germline V gene. The donors were healthy, HIV-negative adults with no recently reported acute infections or vaccinations. Every donor was a Caucasian adult residing in Nashville, Tennessee, USA. CD4+ T cells were enriched by magnetic negative selection, after which naive cells were positively selected on CD45RA and the negative fraction was taken as the memory subset. Blood was obtained by leukapheresis, after which PBMCs were separated by Ficoll-Histopaque density gradient centrifugation and cryopreserved in liquid nitrogen vapor phase. Analytical flow cytometry was used to check the purity and quantity of every magnetically sorted T cell population. Each sorted fraction had its genomic DNA isolated and then quantified by UV absorbance on a Nanodrop 2000c.

The V gene is TRBV18 and the J gene is TRBJ2-7; the D region is possibly TRBD1 or TRBD2, each matching across 6 bases. The TCR was taken from a man between 18 and 35 years old in good health. Sequenced sample: memory CD4+ T cells sorted from blood. In the paper's terms, the cell subset or site label means: CD45RA-negative fraction. The CDR3 is CASSPGAPYEQYF. Here is the DNA: TGTGCCAGCTCCCCGGGGGCCCCCTACGAGCAGTACTTC.